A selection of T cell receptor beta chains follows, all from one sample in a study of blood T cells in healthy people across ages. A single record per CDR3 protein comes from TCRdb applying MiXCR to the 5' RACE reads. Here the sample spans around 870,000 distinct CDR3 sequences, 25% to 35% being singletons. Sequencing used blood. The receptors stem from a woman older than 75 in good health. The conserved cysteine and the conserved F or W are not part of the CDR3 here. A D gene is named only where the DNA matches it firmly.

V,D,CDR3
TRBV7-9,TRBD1,ASSFYITGGNTEAF
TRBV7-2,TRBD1,ASRGQGRQPQH
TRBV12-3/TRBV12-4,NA,ASRDTGRNEKLF
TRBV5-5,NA,ASSLQLQGISYEQY
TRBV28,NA,ASMGPTGELF
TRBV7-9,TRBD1,ASSPGTADAQY
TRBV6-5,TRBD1,ASSNRQGASNEQY
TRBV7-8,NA,ASSPIDEQF
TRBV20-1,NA,SASDLGTDTQY
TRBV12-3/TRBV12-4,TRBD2,ASSPQRGLNNEQF
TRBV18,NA,ASSPPNPGPTNEKLF
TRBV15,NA,ATSRDLGLTEAF
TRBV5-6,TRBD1,ASSFGTGQIADTQY
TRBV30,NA,AWRQDRASYEQY
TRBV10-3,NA,AISEFYRAGNSPLH
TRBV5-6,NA,ASSLVPGGSTDTQY
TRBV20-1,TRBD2,SASLTSGGYTGELF
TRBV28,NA,ASSLISPYNEQF
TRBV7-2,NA,ASSLDGGPGELF
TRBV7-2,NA,ASSPRVGFNEQF
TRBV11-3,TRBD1,ASSPGTAWETQY
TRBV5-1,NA,ASSLLQGDTYGYT
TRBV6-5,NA,ASSFTSIGLGYT
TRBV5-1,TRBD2,ASSLGVYGLAGDNEQF
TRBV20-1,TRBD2,SARARSGGRVNEQF
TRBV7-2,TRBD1,ASSLAGRGGGSPLH
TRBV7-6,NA,ASSLGPNRANEKLF
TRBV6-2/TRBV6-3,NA,ASSYRSGPFEQY
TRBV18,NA,ASSQEGWGTEAF
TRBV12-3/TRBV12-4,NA,ASSFAGAKNNEQF
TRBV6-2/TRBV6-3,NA,ASSYSAGHDQRHEQY
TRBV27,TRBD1,ASSLTGVTDTQY
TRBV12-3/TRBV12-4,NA,ASSPLRAGGNQPQH
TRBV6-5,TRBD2,ASSPSGGLNNEQF
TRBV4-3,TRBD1,ASSPGTGGGRQPQH
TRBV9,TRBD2,ASSVGAGGQITDTQY
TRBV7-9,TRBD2,ASSPGRLAGGGPRTDTQY
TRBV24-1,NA,ATSATANAEAF
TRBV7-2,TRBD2,ASSPCGRGADTQY
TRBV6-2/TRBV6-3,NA,ASSYPGVTDTQY
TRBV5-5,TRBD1,ASSPYSAPRGRYNEQF
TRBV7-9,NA,ASSLASGDNSPLH